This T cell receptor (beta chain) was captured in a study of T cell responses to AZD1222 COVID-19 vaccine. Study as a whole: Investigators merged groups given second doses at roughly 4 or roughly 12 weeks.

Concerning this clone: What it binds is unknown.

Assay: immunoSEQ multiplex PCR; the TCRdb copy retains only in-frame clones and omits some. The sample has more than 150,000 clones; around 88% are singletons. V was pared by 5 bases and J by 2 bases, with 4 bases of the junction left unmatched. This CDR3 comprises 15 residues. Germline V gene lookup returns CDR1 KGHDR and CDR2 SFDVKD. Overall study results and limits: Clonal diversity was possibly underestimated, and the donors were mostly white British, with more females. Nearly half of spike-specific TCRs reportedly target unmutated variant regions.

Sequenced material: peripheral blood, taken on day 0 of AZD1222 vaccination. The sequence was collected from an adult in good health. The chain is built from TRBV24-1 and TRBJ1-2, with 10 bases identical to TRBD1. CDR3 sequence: CATSAATGGNYGYTF. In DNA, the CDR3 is TGTGCCACCAGTGCCGCGACAGGGGGCAACTATGGCTACACCTTC.